These 29 T cell receptor beta chains share one sample of origin, sequenced in a study of cytomegalovirus exposure and HLA in healthy donors. The PCR contained 60 Vbeta and 13 Jbeta primers. TCRdb keeps only in-frame clones here, not all; method: immunoSEQ multiplex PCR. The table includes about 130,000 clones, 65% to 90% detected once. The material sequenced was PBMCs. All receptors come from a girl aged 2 to 10 in good health and CMV-seronegative.

The J gene is TRBJ1-5, the V gene TRBV7-8, with D hard to call. The CDR3 spans 15 residues. Trimming took off 4 bases at V and 3 bases at J, with 13 bases between the two ends. CDR1 and CDR2 (germline): SGHVS, FQNEAQ. Here the CDR3 reads CASSSEAVLNQPQHF. CDR3 nucleotide sequence: TGTGCCAGCAGCTCGGAGGCAGTCCTCAATCAGCCCCAGCATTTT.

The V call is TRBV7-9, the J call TRBJ2-2; D might be TRBD1 (6 bases). This CDR3 is 16 amino acids long. V shed 2 bases and J shed 6 bases, with 16 bases lying between them. From germline, CDR1 is SEHNR and CDR2 FQNEAQ (reference sequence). CDR3 sequence (DNA): TGTGCCAGCAGCTTATCCGGGACACCCCGATCCGGGGAGCTGTTTTTT. Translated: CASSLSGTPRSGELFF.

V gene TRBV4-1 combines with J gene TRBJ1-4; the match to TRBD1 covers 7 bases. The CDR3 totals 15 residues. Germline V gene lookup returns CDR1 MGHRA and CDR2 YSYEKL. The J segment lost 7 bases and the V segment lost 3 bases, leaving 8 bases of the junction unmatched. DNA of the CDR3: TGCGCCAGCAGCCAGCCCGGGACAGTGCTTGAAAAACTGTTTTTT. Protein: CASSQPGTVLEKLFF.

The chain links TRBV12-5 to TRBJ1-3; D not resolved. The V gene lost 5 bases and the J gene lost 1 base, with 12 bases spanning the gap. CDR1 and CDR2 (germline): LGHNT, FRNRAP. The CDR3 runs 15 residues. CDR3 DNA sequence: TGTGCTAGTGGTAAACAAGCGGGTTCTGGAAACACCATATATTTT. As protein: CASGKQAGSGNTIYF.

V is TRBV19 and J is TRBJ2-1; TRBD2 matches at 10 bases. Germline V lookup: CDR1 LNHDA, CDR2 SQIVND (reference sequence). The CDR3 runs to 17 residues. J gave up 7 bases and V 3 bases, and 12 bases lay outside the gene matches. CDR3 nucleotides: TGTGCCAGTAGTATTCGTCTAGCGGGAGTGGGGGAGAATGAGCAGTTCTTC. It yields the protein CASSIRLAGVGENEQFF.

This clone was found once. V and J are TRBV6-5 and TRBJ1-2, with 7 bases identical to TRBD1. Looked up from germline, CDR1 is MNHEY and CDR2 is SVGAGI. CDR3 length equals 13 residues. V lost 5 bases, J lost 7 bases, and 7 bases stayed unmatched. The CDR3: CASSPDRAGGYTF. The CDR3 region has the DNA TGTGCCAGCAGTCCTGACAGGGCGGGTGGCTACACCTTC.

The CDR3 nucleotides read TGTGCCACCAGCAGAGGGTTGGGGAGCTCCTACGAGCAGTACTTC. It encodes CATSRGLGSSYEQYF. V usage is TRBV15 and J usage is TRBJ2-5, with a tentative D call TRBD2 (5 bases). Judging by the DNA end, TRBJ2-7 fits better; the J call may be wrong. Germline CDR1 reads LNHNV; CDR2 reads YYDKDF (reference sequence). CDR3 length: 15 residues.

This chain links TRBV9 with TRBJ1-1; D is unresolved. V was trimmed by 3 bases and J by 11 bases, leaving 17 bases between them. The CDR3 length is 13 residues. Germline lookup yields CDR1 SGDLS and CDR2 YYNGEE. The CDR3 DNA sequence: TGTGCCAGCAGCGGTGATTCGGGGAGCCGGGCTTTCTTT. Translated: CASSGDSGSRAFF.

This chain links TRBV5-6 with TRBJ1-3; no clear D. Germline loops: CDR1 SGHDT, CDR2 YYEEEE. V was trimmed by 0 bases and J by 0 bases, leaving 7 bases between them. The CDR3 totals 15 residues. In DNA form, the CDR3 reads TGTGCCAGCAGCTTGGCGGGGATCTCTGGAAACACCATATATTTT. Residues: CASSLAGISGNTIYF.

J is TRBJ2-5 and V is TRBV5-1, with 12 bases lining up with TRBD2. Trimming removed 4 bases from V and 6 bases from J; junction bases left unmatched: 10. Per germline, CDR1 SGHRS and CDR2 YFSETQ. This CDR3 has 16 amino acids. In nucleotides, the CDR3 is TGCGCCAGCAGCATTGCTAGCGGGGGGGCTCGGCAGACCCAGTACTTC. Translated: CASSIASGGARQTQYF.

This clone was seen a single time. The J gene is TRBJ2-1, the V gene TRBV6-5; a possible D gene is TRBD2 (5 bases). This CDR3 comprises 11 residues. V was trimmed by 10 bases and J by 10 bases, leaving 14 bases between them. Germline V gene lookup returns CDR1 MNHEY and CDR2 SVGAGI. CDR3 loop: CATTVGGEQFF. Here the CDR3 DNA reads TGTGCCACGACGGTCGGCGGGGAGCAGTTCTTC.

The rearrangement joins TRBV4-1 to TRBJ2-3, with 8 bases lining up with TRBD1. This CDR3 spans 15 amino acids. V shed 3 bases, J shed 6 bases, and the junction held 8 bases outside the gene matches. Germline lookup yields CDR1 MGHRA and CDR2 YSYEKL. CDR3 coding DNA: TGCGCCAGCAGCCAGCAGGACAGGGAATTTGATACGCAGTATTTT. This translates into CASSQQDREFDTQYF.

The genes are TRBV30 and TRBJ2-4; a weak D match, TRBD2 (6 bases). With 5 bases removed from V and 2 bases from J, the gap between germline ends came to 13 bases. This CDR3 is 14 amino acids long. From germline, CDR1 is GTSNPN and CDR2 SVGIG (reference sequence). CDR3 region: CAWDLGGTKNIQYF. The CDR3 DNA follows: TGTGCCTGGGACCTCGGGGGAACCAAAAACATTCAGTACTTC.

Comments on this clone: At the DNA level, this CDR3 is encoded by other sequences in the same sample as well. CDR3 residues: CASRRVRDQETQYF. CDR3 in DNA: TGTGCCAGCCGAAGGGTCAGGGACCAAGAGACCCAGTACTTC. The chain employs TRBV6-1 and TRBJ2-5; tentative D call: TRBD1 (5 bases). The CDR3 contains 14 residues. V gave up 8 bases and J gave up 0 bases, with 13 bases separating them. Germline values: CDR1 MNHNS, CDR2 SASEGT.

The V gene is TRBV6-1, the J gene TRBJ2-5; 8 nucleotides agree with TRBD2. V dropped 4 bases and J dropped 4; count of bases not matched to a gene: 5. Germline CDR1 reads MNHNS; CDR2 reads SASEGT. The CDR3 runs to 14 residues. CDR3 nucleotide sequence: TGTGCCAGCAGTGTAGCCCTAGCGGGAGAGACCCAGTACTTC. It specifies CASSVALAGETQYF.

V and J are TRBV4-2 and TRBJ2-7; 7 bases line up with TRBD2. Germline loops: CDR1 LGHNA, CDR2 YNFKEQ. V shed 0 bases and J 1 base; nucleotides not matched to a gene: 9. The CDR3 is 17 residues long. The CDR3 sequence is CASSQDGGDTDSYEQYF. The CDR3 region has the DNA TGTGCCAGCAGCCAAGATGGGGGGGATACCGATTCCTACGAGCAGTACTTC.

The J gene is TRBJ2-3, the V gene TRBV19, with D perhaps matching TRBD1 (5 bases). Trimming stripped 9 bases from V and 6 bases from J, with 13 bases between. Germline lookup yields CDR1 LNHDA and CDR2 SQIVND (reference sequence). The CDR3 is made up of 12 amino acids. CDR3 amino acids: CASSRGSDTQYF. CDR3 in DNA: TGTGCCAGCTCTAGGGGCTCGGATACGCAGTATTTT.

This rearrangement joins TRBV25-1 to TRBJ1-1, with 8 bases matching TRBD1. The germline CDR1 and CDR2 sequences are MGHDK and SYGVNS. J gave up 4 bases and V 3 bases, and 7 bases lay outside the gene matches. This CDR3 is 15 amino acids long. This CDR3 reads CASSDRTGGSTEAFF. The CDR3 coding sequence is TGTGCCAGCAGTGACCGAACAGGGGGGAGCACTGAAGCTTTCTTT.

This chain connects TRBV29-1 to TRBJ1-6; TRBD1 matches 10 bases. The CDR3 has 13 residues. Germline CDR1 is SQVTM and CDR2 is ANQGSEA. With V trimmed by 7 bases and J by 7 bases, 4 bases remained unmatched. This CDR3 is CSAGQGGNSPLHF. Written as DNA, the CDR3 is TGCAGCGCTGGACAGGGGGGAAATTCACCCCTCCACTTT.

The CDR3 protein is CASSPRDTSGNTEAFF. The CDR3 DNA reads TGTGCCAGCAGCCCACGGGACACCTCGGGGAACACTGAAGCTTTCTTT. The V and J genes are TRBV9 and TRBJ1-1; D is perhaps TRBD1 (6 bases). With 4 bases removed from V and 1 base from J, the gap between germline ends came to 17 bases. From germline, CDR1 is SGDLS and CDR2 YYNGEE. The CDR3 runs to 16 residues.

This sequence joins TRBV13 and TRBJ2-5, with 7 bases that match TRBD1. Gene TRBJ2-7 matches the end of the DNA better, so the J call may be wrong. Germline V gene data show CDR1 as PRHDT and CDR2 as FYEKMQ (reference sequence). This CDR3 is 15 amino acids long. The CDR3 region has the DNA TGTGCCAGCAGCCCAATCGGGACAGCATCCTACGAGCAGTACTTC. As protein: CASSPIGTASYEQYF.

This clone was counted a single time. The V and J genes are TRBV12-5 and TRBJ2-1; TRBD2 matches at 10 bases. CDR3 length equals 17 residues. Germline CDR1 LGHNT, CDR2 FRNRAP. V shed 2 bases, J shed 3 bases, and the junction held 7 bases outside the gene matches. CDR3 nucleotide sequence: TGTGCTAGTGGTTTGAGGCTAGCGGGAGTCTACTACAATGAGCAGTTCTTC. This encodes CASGLRLAGVYYNEQFF.

The chain joins TRBV7-9 to TRBJ2-7; 7 nucleotides agree with TRBD1. The CDR3 length is 16 residues. The germline CDR1 and CDR2 sequences are SEHNR and FQNEAQ (reference sequence). V was pared by 5 bases and J by 3 bases, with 13 bases of the junction left unmatched. The CDR3 is CASSPRAGGINYEQYF. The CDR3 bases are TGTGCCAGCAGCCCCCGGGCAGGGGGAATCAACTACGAGCAGTACTTC.

This chain links TRBV4-1 with TRBJ1-2, with D possibly matching TRBD1 (6 bases). Germline CDR1 MGHRA, CDR2 YSYEKL. The length of the CDR3 is 14 residues. Between the trimmed V and J ends, which lost 6 bases and 0 bases, there was a span of 11 bases. The DNA for the CDR3 is TGCGCCAGCAGAAAGACAGGAGCTAACTATGGCTACACCTTC. It is translated as CASRKTGANYGYTF.

This chain joins TRBV7-8 and TRBJ2-2, with a possible D match to TRBD2 (6 bases). The CDR3 is 15 residues long. Germline loops: CDR1 SGHVS, CDR2 FQNEAQ. Trimming removed 4 bases at V and 4 bases at J, with 13 bases between. CDR3 nucleotide sequence: TGTGCCAGCAGCTCCGGGGGTTCCGGCACCGGGGAGCTGTTTTTT. Protein: CASSSGGSGTGELFF.

The J gene is TRBJ1-1, the V gene TRBV6-4, with 8 positions matching TRBD1. V trimming: 5 bases; J trimming: 6 bases; junction bases outside the gene matches: 14. The germline gives CDR1 MRHNA, CDR2 SNTAGT. This CDR3 spans 16 amino acids. The CDR3 spells CASSRGQGKVGAEAFF. CDR3 DNA: TGTGCCAGCAGTAGAGGACAGGGAAAAGTGGGGGCTGAAGCTTTCTTT.

The V gene is TRBV4-3, the J gene TRBJ2-4; 11 bases agree with TRBD2. J was trimmed by 8 bases and V by 0 bases; bases with no gene match: 6. CDR1 is LGHNA and CDR2 is YSLEER in the germline V gene. The CDR3 spans 16 residues. CDR3 DNA: TGCGCCAGCAGCCAAGAACTAGCGGGGGCATGGGACATTCAGTACTTC. Translated, it gives CASSQELAGAWDIQYF.

The chain uses TRBV28 and TRBJ2-6; TRBD2 is a possible D gene (5 bases). This CDR3 contains 15 residues. V was pared by 7 bases and J by 1 base, with 11 bases between. Per the germline V gene, CDR1 is MDHEN and CDR2 is SYDVKM. CDR3 DNA sequence: TGTGCCAGCACCACATGGAGGTCTGGGGCCAACGTCCTGACTTTC. It specifies CASTTWRSGANVLTF.

The chain employs TRBV6-1 and TRBJ2-3, with TRBD1 identical over 7 bases. Losses at the gene ends were 0 bases for V and 4 bases for J; bases not matched to a gene: 10. The CDR3 is 17 amino acids. In germline, CDR1 is MNHNS, CDR2 SASEGT. In nucleotides, the CDR3 is TGTGCCAGCAGTGAAGCCCCCAGGGCCCAGGGGGCAGATACGCAGTATTTT. Translation: CASSEAPRAQGADTQYF.